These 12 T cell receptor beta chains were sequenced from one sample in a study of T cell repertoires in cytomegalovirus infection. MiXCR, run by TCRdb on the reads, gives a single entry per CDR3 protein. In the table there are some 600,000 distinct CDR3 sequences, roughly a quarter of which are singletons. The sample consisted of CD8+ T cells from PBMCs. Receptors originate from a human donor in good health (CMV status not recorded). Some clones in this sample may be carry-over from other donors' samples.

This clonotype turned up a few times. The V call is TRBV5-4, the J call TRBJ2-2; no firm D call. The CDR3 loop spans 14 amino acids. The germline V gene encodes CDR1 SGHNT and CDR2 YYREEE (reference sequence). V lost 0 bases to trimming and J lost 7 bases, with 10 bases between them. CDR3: CASSLVQWDGELFF. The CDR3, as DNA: TGTGCCAGCAGCTTGGTTCAATGGGACGGGGAGCTGTTTTTT. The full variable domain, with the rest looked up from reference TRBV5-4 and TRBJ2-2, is ETGVTQSPTHLIKTRGQQVTLRCSSQSGHNTVSWYQQALGQGPQFIFQYYREEENGRGNFPPRFSGLQFPNYSSELNVNALELDDSALYLCASSLVQWDGELFFGEGSRLTVL.

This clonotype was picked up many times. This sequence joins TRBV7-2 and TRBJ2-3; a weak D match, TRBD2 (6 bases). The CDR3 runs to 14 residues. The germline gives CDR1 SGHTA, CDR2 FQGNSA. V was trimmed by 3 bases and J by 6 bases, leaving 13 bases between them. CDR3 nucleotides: TGTGCCAGCAGCTTTCACGCGGGGTCGGATACGCAGTATTTT. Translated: CASSFHAGSDTQYF.

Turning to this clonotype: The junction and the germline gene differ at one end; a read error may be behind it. Written as DNA, the CDR3 is TGCGCCAGCAGCCAAGACTGGACAGGGGGCTACTATGAGCAGTTCTTC. The encoded protein is CASSQDWTGGYYEQFF. The rearrangement uses TRBV4-1 and TRBJ2-1, with 11 bases fitting TRBD1. The CDR3 extends over 16 amino acids. Germline-derived CDR1 and CDR2 are MGHRA and YSYEKL.

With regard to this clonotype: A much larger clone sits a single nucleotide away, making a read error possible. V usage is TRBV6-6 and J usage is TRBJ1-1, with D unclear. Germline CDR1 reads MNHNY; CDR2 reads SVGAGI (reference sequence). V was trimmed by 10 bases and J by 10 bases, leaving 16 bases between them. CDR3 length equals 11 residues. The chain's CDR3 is CANQWGVGAFF. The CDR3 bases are TGTGCCAACCAATGGGGAGTCGGAGCTTTCTTT.

The DNA of the CDR3 is TGCAGCGTTGATCGGGGGCGAGGCACAGATACGCAGTATTTT. It specifies CSVDRGRGTDTQYF. The chain is built from TRBV29-1 and TRBJ2-3, with D tentatively TRBD1 or TRBD2 (6 bases each). Germline loops: CDR1 SQVTM, CDR2 ANQGSEA. Trimming cost V 3 bases and J 1 base, with 11 bases left between them. CDR3 length equals 14 residues.

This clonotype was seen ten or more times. The CDR3 is CASSVWGTGAEAFF. The CDR3 DNA is TGTGCCAGCAGTGTGTGGGGTACTGGCGCTGAAGCTTTCTTT. The chain carries TRBV6-1 and TRBJ1-1; D gene uncertain. CDR3 length: 14 residues. V was cut by 4 bases and J by 6 bases, with 15 bases left in between. From germline, CDR1 is MNHNS and CDR2 SASEGT.

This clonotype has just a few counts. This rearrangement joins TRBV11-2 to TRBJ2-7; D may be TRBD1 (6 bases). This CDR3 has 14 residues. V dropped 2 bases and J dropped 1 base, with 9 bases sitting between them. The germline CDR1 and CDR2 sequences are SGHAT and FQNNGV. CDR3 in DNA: TGTGCCAGCAGCTTAAAGGGGGAGTCCTACGAGCAGTACGTC. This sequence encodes CASSLKGESYEQYV.

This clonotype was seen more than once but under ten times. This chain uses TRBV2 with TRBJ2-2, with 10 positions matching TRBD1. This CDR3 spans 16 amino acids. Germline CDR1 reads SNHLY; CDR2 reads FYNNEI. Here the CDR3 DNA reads TGTGCGCAAAGAGATCCGGGACAGGGGTCCCTCGGGGAGCTGTTTTTT. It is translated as CAQRDPGQGSLGELFF.

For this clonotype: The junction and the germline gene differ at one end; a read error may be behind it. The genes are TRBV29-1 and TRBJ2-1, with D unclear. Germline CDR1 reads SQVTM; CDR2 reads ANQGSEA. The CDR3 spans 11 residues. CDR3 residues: CSVDPVTEGIF. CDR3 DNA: TGCAGCGTTGACCCAGTTACAGAAGGTATCTTC.

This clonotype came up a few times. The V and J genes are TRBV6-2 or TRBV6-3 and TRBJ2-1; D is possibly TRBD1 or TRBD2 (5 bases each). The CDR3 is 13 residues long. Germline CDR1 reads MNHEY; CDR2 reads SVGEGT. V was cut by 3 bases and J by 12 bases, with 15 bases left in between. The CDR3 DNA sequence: TGTGCCAGCAGTTATCCGGGACCCACTCGGCAGTTCTTC. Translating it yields CASSYPGPTRQFF.

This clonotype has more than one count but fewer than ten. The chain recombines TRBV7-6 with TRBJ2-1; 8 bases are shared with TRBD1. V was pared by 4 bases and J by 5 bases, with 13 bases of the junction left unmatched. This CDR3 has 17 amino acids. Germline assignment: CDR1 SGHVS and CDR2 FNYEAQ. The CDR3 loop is CASSSELRTGTHNEQFF. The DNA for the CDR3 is TGTGCCAGCAGCTCCGAGCTAAGGACAGGGACCCACAATGAGCAGTTCTTC.

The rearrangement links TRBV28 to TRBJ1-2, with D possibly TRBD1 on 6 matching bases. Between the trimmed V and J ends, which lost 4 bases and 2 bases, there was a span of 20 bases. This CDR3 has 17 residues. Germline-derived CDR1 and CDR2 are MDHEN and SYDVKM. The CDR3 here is CASSSINTGLGNYGYTF. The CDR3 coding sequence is TGTGCCAGCAGTTCAATTAATACAGGGTTGGGGAACTATGGCTACACCTTC.